This T cell receptor (beta chain) came from a study of T cells in Graves' hyperthyroidism and ophthalmopathy. Study context: Once the initial diagnosis was made, peripheral blood was obtained before any treatment.

Whole-study results and caveats: Blood also held most thyroid clonotypes expanded beyond 0.001.

The CDR3 regions of TCR beta were amplified from RNA transcripts. The HTBI set primed first-round TCR CDR3 RT-PCR. TCRdb called the multiplex PCR reads again in MiXCR, with one record for every CDR3 protein. The sample records more than 350,000 distinct CDR3 sequences, 12% to 15% being singletons. Patients were excluded for uncontrolled infection, other autoimmune disease, pregnancy or lactation. The CDR3 length is 17 residues. The germline V gene encodes CDR1 SGDLS and CDR2 YYNGEE. Trimming removed 0 bases at V and 8 bases at J, with 21 bases between. Only a few counts were recorded for this clonotype. Antigen specificity is unknown.

The sequence came from a woman aged 55-69 years with Graves' ophthalmopathy. The chain has TRBV9 and TRBJ2-1; D is perhaps TRBD1 or TRBD2 (6 bases each). The sequencing input was blood. DNA of the CDR3: TGTGCCAGCAGCGTAGAAGGAGGGGGTGACTACACCGATGAGCAGTTCTTC. Protein product: CASSVEGGGDYTDEQFF.